This entry features one T cell receptor (beta chain) sequence. This specimen comes from a study of blood T cell repertoires in COVID-19. Study details: The cDNA or gDNA used as material had been derived from T cells, B-cell-depleted T cells, or PBMCs.

Participants spanned ages about 18 to 95 years and resided in about 24 US areas. Participant reports of clinical history set cohort assignment. In the original workflow: Reference gene primer amplification gave nucleated cell count estimates. Produced via immunoSEQ multiplex PCR; TCRdb's table is partial and in-frame only. V and J calls and clone size follow that table, whereas D and trimming were derived from the DNA. The data contain around 140,000 clones, around 84% of them singletons. V trimming: 10 bases; J trimming: 0 bases; junction bases outside the gene matches: 4. The CDR3 contains 13 residues. Germline V gives CDR1 LNHDA, CDR2 SQIVND (reference sequence).

The V call is TRBV19, the J call TRBJ1-1; TRBD1 agrees at 8 bases. Input material: PBMCs or T cells enriched from blood (not recorded which). The clonotype comes from a man in his forties with acute COVID-19. CDR3 sequence (DNA): TGTGCCACTCAGGGGGCCATGAACACTGAAGCTTTCTTT. This sequence encodes CATQGAMNTEAFF.